The 4 T cell receptor beta chains presented below share a single source sample, sequenced in a study of control samples from healthy donors and cancer patients. The protocol was immunoSEQ multiplex PCR, while the TCRdb copy is restricted to in-frame clones and leaves out a portion. The sample includes about 110,000 clones, 70% to 85% of them seen just once. The sequenced sample was blood. Every receptor here comes from a man aged 18 to 35 in good health.

This clone was seen only once. The chain recombines TRBV6-5 with TRBJ2-2; either TRBD1 or TRBD2 may fit D (6 bases each). Trimming pared 2 bases from V and 4 bases from J, leaving 8 bases between. CDR1 and CDR2 from the germline V gene are MNHEY and SVGAGI. The CDR3 is made up of 14 amino acids. CDR3 in amino acids: CASSYEGGTGELFF. The CDR3 DNA reads as TGTGCCAGCAGTTACGAGGGGGGCACCGGGGAGCTGTTTTTT.

This chain connects TRBV30 to TRBJ2-3; 8 positions match TRBD2. The CDR3 loop spans 17 amino acids. Germline CDR1 is GTSNPN and CDR2 is SVGIG (reference sequence). Trimming removed 2 bases from V and 1 base from J; junction bases left unmatched: 11. The CDR3 DNA reads TGTGCCTGGAGTCGGGGGGGCCTATCACCCCGCACAGATACGCAGTATTTT. It translates to CAWSRGGLSPRTDTQYF.

The sample holds one count of this clone. The V gene is TRBV14, the J gene TRBJ2-1; 8 bases map to TRBD1. V shed 8 bases and J 7 bases; nucleotides not matched to a gene: 4. The CDR3 extends over 12 amino acids. Germline V CDR1 and CDR2: SGHDN, FVKESK. For the CDR3, the DNA is TGTGCCAGCGGGGACAGGAGAAATGAGCAGTTCTTC. Translating it yields CASGDRRNEQFF.

The chain carries TRBV9 and TRBJ2-1; possible D gene TRBD1, 6 bases. The CDR3 totals 15 residues. V was pared by 0 bases and J by 3 bases, with 10 bases between. The germline gives CDR1 SGDLS, CDR2 YYNGEE. CDR3: CASSVEGGNYNEQFF. Written as DNA, the CDR3 is TGTGCCAGCAGCGTAGAAGGGGGAAACTACAATGAGCAGTTCTTC. The entire variable domain, with the rest obtained from reference TRBV9 and TRBJ2-1, is as follows: DSGVTQTPKHLITATGQRVTLRCSPRSGDLSVYWYQQSLDQGLQFLIQYYNGEERAKGNILERFSAQQFPDLHSELNLSSLELGDSALYFCASSVEGGNYNEQFFGPGTRLTVL.